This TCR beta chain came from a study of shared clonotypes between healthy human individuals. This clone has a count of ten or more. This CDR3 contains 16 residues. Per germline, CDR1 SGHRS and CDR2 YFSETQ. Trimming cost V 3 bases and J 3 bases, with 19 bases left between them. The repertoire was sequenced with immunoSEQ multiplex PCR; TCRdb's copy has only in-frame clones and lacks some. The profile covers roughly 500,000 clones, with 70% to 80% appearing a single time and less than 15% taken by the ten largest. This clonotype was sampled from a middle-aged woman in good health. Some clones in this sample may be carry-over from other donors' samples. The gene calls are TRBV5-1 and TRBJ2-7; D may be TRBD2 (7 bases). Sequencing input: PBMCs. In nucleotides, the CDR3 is TGCGCCAGCAGCTGGGGGGGTAAACAGGGTCTCTACGAGCAGTACTTC. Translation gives CASSWGGKQGLYEQYF.